Here is one TCR beta chain with its context. Its antigen is still unknown. This entry comes from a study of OX40 agonist ivuxolimab in advanced cancers. Overall study: Three patients showed partial responses: one hepatocellular carcinoma and two cutaneous melanoma cases. General study findings and limits: Some nonresponders also had low normalized T-cell clonal expansion.

The length of the CDR3 is 14 residues. V dropped 1 base and J dropped 2 bases, with 7 bases sitting between them. Germline lookup yields CDR1 SGHRS and CDR2 YFSETQ. TCRdb's copy holds only in-frame clones and misses some; the assay was immunoSEQ multiplex PCR. The sample holds over 55,000 clones, about 86% seen once. This sequence joins TRBV5-1 and TRBJ1-5; possibly TRBD1 for D (5 bases). This clonotype originated in an adult with an advanced solid tumor such as melanoma, head and neck, liver or kidney cancer. The specimen was CD4+ or CD8+ T cells sorted from blood, collected in a trial of the OX40 agonist ivuxolimab. CDR3 nucleotide sequence: TGCGCCAGCAGCTTGACGGGGGGCAATCAGCCCCAGCATTTT. Its translation: CASSLTGGNQPQHF.